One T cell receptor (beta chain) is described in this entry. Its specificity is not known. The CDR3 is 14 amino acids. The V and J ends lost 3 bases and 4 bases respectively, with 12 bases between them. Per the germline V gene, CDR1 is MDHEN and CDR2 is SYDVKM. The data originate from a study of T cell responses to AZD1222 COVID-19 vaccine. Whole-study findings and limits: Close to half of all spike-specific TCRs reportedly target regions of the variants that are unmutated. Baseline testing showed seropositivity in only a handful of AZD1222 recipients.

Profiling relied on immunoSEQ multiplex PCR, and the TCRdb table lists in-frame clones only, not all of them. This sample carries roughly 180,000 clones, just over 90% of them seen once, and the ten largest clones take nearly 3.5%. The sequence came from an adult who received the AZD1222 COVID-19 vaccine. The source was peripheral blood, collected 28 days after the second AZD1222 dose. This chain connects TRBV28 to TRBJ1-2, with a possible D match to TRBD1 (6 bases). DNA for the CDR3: TGTGCCAGCAGTTTTAGGGGGGCGGGCTATGGCTACACCTTC. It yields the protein CASSFRGAGYGYTF.